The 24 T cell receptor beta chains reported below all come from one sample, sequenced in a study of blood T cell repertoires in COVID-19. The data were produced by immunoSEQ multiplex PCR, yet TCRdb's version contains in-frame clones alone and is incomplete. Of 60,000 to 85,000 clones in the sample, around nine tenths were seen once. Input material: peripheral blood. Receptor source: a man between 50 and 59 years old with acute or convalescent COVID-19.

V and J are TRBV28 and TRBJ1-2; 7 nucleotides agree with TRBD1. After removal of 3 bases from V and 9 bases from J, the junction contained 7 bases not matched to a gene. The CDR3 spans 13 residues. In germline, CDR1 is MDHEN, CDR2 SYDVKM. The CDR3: CASSLGDRTRYTF. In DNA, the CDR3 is TGTGCCAGCAGTTTGGGGGACAGAACCCGCTACACCTTC.

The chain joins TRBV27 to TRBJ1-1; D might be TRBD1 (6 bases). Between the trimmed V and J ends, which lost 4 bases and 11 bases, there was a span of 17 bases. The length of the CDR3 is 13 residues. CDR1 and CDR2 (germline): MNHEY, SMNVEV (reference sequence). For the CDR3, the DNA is TGTGCCAGCAGTTCGGGGGGGCCACTGGGGGCTTTCTTT. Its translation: CASSSGGPLGAFF.

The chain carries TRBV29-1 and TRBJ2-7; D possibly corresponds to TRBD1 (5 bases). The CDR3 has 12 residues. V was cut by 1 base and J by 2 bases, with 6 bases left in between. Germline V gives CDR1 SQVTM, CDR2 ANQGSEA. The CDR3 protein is CSVEGGPYEQYF. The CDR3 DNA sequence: TGCAGCGTTGAAGGGGGCCCCTACGAGCAGTACTTC.

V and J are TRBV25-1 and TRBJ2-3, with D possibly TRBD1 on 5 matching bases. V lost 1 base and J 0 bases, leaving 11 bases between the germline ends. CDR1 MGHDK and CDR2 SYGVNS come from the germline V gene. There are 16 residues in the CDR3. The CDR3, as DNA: TGTGCCAGCAGTGAATTATGGGGCGCTAGCACAGATACGCAGTATTTT. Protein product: CASSELWGASTDTQYF.

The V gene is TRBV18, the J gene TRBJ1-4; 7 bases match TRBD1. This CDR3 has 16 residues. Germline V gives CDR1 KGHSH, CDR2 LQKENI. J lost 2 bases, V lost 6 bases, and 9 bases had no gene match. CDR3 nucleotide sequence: TGTGCCAGCTCTCCTAATCTGGGACAGACTAATGAAAAACTGTTTTTT. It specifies CASSPNLGQTNEKLFF.

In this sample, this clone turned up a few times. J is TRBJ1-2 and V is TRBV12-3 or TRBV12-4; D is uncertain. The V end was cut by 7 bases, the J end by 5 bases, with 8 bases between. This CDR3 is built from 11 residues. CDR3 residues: CASTQKYGYTF. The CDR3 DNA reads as TGTGCCAGCACCCAAAAATATGGCTACACCTTC.

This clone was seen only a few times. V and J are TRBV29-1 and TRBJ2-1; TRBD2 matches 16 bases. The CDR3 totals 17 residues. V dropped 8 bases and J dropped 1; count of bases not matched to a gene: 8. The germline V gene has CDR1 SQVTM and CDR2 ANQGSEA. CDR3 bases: TGCAGCTCGGCTGGGACTAGCGGGGGGGCATCCTACAATGAGCAGTTCTTC. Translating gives CSSAGTSGGASYNEQFF.

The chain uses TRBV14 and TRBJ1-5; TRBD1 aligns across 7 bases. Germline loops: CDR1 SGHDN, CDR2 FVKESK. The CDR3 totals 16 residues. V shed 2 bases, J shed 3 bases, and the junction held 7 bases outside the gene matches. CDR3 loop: CASSQNRGRDNQPQHF. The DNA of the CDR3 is TGTGCCAGCAGCCAAAACAGGGGTAGGGACAATCAGCCCCAGCATTTT. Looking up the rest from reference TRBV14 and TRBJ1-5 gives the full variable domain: EAGVTQFPSHSVIEKGQTVTLRCDPISGHDNLYWYRRVMGKEIKFLLHFVKESKQDESGMPNNRFLAERTGGTYSTLKVQPAELEDSGVYFCASSQNRGRDNQPQHFGDGTRLSIL.

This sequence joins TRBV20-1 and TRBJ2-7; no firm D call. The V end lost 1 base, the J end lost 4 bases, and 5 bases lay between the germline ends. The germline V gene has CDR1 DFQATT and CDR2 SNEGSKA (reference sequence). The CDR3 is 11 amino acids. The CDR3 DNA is TGCAGTGCTAGAGTCCGGTACGAGCAGTACTTC. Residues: CSARVRYEQYF.

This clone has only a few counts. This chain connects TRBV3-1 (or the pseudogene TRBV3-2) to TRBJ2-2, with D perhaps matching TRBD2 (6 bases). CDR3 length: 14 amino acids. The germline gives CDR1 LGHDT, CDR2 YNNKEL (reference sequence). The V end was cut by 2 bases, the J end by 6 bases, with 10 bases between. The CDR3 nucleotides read TGTGCCAGCAGCCAACTCCCGGGAGCCGGGGAGCTGTTTTTT. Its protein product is CASSQLPGAGELFF.

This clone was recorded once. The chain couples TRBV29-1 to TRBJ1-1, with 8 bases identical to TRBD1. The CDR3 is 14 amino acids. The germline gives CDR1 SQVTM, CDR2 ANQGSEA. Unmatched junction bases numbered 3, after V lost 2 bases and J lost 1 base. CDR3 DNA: TGCAGCGTTGAAACGGGGACAGGGAACACTGAAGCTTTCTTT. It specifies CSVETGTGNTEAFF. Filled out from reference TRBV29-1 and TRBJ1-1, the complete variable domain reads SAVISQKPSRDICQRGTSLTIQCQVDSQVTMMFWYRQQPGQSLTLIATANQGSEATYESGFVIDKFPISRPNLTFSTLTVSNMSPEDSSIYLCSVETGTGNTEAFFGQGTRLTVV.

The CDR3 coding sequence is TGTGCCTGGAGTCCAGGGAACCAGCCCCAGCATTTT. Translated: CAWSPGNQPQHF. The chain combines TRBV30 with TRBJ1-5; D perhaps matches TRBD1 (5 bases). V lost 2 bases to trimming and J lost 7 bases, with 9 bases between them. Germline assignment: CDR1 GTSNPN and CDR2 SVGIG (reference sequence). The CDR3 spans 12 residues.

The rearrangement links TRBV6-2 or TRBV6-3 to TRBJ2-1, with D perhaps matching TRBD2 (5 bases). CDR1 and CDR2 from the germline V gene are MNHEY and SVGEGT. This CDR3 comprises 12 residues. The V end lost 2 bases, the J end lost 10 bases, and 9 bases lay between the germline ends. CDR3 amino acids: CASSYMLAEQFF. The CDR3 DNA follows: TGTGCCAGCAGTTACATGCTAGCCGAGCAGTTCTTC.

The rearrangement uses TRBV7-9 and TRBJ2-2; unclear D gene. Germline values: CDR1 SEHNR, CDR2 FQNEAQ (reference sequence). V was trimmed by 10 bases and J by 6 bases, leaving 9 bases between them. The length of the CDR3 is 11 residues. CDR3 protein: CATPTAGELFF. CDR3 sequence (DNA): TGTGCCACCCCCACGGCCGGGGAGCTGTTTTTT.

The chain's CDR3 is CASSQTGGNYGYTF. The CDR3 nucleotides read TGTGCCAGCAGCCAAACAGGGGGCAACTATGGCTACACCTTC. This chain links TRBV14 with TRBJ1-2; 9 nucleotides align to TRBD1. This CDR3 spans 14 amino acids. Unmatched junction bases numbered 0, after V lost 2 bases and J lost 2 bases. CDR1 is SGHDN and CDR2 is FVKESK in the germline V gene.

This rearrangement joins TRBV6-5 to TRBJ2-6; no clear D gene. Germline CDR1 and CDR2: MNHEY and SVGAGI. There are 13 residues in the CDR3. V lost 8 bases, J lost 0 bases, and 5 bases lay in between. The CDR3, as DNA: TGTGCCAGCTACAGCTCTGGGGCCAACGTCCTGACTTTC. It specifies CASYSSGANVLTF.

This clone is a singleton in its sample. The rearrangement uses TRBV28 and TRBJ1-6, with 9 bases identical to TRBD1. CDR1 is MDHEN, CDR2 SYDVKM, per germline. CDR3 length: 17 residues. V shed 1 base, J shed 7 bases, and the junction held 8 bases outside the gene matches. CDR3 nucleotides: TGTGCCAGCAGTTTATCAATTGGGACAGGGTACAATTCACCCCTCCACTTT. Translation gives CASSLSIGTGYNSPLHF.

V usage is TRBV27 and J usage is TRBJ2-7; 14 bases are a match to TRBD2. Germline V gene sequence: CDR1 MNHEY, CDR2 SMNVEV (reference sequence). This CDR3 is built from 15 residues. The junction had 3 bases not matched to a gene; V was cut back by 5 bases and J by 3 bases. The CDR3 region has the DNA TGTGCCAGCAGTCGACTAGCGGGAGGGGACTACGAGCAGTACTTC. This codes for CASSRLAGGDYEQYF.

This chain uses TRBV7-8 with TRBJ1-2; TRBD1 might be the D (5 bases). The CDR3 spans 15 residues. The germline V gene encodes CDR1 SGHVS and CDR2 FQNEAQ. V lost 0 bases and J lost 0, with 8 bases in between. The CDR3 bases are TGTGCCAGCAGCTTAGCAGGAGGGGCTAACTATGGCTACACCTTC. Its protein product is CASSLAGGANYGYTF.

In DNA, the CDR3 is TGCGCCAGCAGCTTTGAACAGGGGCCCCAAGAGACCCAGTACTTC. It translates to CASSFEQGPQETQYF. The chain carries TRBV5-1 and TRBJ2-5; 7 bases line up with TRBD1. V was clipped by 2 bases and J by 1 base; unmatched bases: 5. The CDR3 length is 15 residues. The germline V gene encodes CDR1 SGHRS and CDR2 YFSETQ.

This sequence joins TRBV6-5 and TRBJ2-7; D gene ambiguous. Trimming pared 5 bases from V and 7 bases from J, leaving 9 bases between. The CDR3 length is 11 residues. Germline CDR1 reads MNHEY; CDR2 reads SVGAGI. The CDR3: CASSPAREQYF. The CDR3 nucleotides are TGTGCCAGCAGTCCGGCCAGGGAGCAGTACTTC.

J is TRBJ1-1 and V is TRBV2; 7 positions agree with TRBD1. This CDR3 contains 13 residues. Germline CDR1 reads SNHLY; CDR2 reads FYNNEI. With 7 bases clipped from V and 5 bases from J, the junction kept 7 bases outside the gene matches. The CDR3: CASKTGLWTEAFF. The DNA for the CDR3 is TGTGCCAGCAAGACAGGGCTGTGGACTGAAGCTTTCTTT.

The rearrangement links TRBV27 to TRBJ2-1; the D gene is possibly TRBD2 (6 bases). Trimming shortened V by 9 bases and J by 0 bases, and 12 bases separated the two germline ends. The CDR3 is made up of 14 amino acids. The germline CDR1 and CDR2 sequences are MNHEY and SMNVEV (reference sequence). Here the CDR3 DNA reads TGTGCCAGTTGGGGACTTTCCTCCTACAATGAGCAGTTCTTC. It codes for CASWGLSSYNEQFF.

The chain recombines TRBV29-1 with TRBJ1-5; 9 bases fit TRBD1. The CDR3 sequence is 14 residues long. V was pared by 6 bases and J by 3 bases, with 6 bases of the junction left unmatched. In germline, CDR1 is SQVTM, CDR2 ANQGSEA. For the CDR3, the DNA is TGCAGCGTCCGGGGGACAGGGAACAATCAGCCCCAGCATTTT. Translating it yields CSVRGTGNNQPQHF. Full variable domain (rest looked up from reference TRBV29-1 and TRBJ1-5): SAVISQKPSRDICQRGTSLTIQCQVDSQVTMMFWYRQQPGQSLTLIATANQGSEATYESGFVIDKFPISRPNLTFSTLTVSNMSPEDSSIYLCSVRGTGNNQPQHFGDGTRLSIL.